This is a list of T cell receptor beta chains from one sample in a study of blood T cell repertoires in COVID-19. Sequenced by immunoSEQ multiplex PCR; TCRdb stores in-frame clones only, minus some. The profile shows tens of thousands of clones, 65% to 90% of them singletons. The sequencing sample was made of peripheral blood. These receptors originate from a man aged 55 to 70 with acute or convalescent COVID-19. CDR3s include the opening cysteine and the closing phenylalanine or tryptophan. D genes are given only for firm matches. Size is omitted from some rows. Given values are once, few, many or a class for expanded clones.

size: -; V: TRBV5-4; D: TRBD1; J: TRBJ2-4; CDR3: CASSAKLEGQAKNIQYF; DNA: TGTGCCAGCAGCGCAAAACTAGAGGGACAGGCCAAAAACATTCAGTACTTC
size: -; V: TRBV20-1; D: -; J: TRBJ2-3; CDR3: CSASQPGADTQYF; DNA: TGCAGTGCTAGTCAACCAGGGGCAGATACGCAGTATTTT
size: -; V: TRBV7-8; D: -; J: TRBJ1-1; CDR3: CASTLNLFRAEAFF; DNA: TGTGCCAGCACCCTGAACCTTTTTCGGGCTGAAGCTTTCTTT
size: many; V: TRBV19; D: -; J: TRBJ1-5; CDR3: CASSIREINSNQPQHF; DNA: TGTGCCAGTAGTATCAGGGAAATCAATAGCAATCAGCCCCAGCATTTT
size: few; V: TRBV28; D: -; J: TRBJ2-2; CDR3: CASRGPGMFF; DNA: TGTGCCAGCAGGGGCCCGGGGATGTTTTTT
size: -; V: TRBV10-2; D: -; J: TRBJ1-3; CDR3: CASSPGGAGNTIYF; DNA: TGCGCCAGCAGTCCGGGAGGCGCTGGAAACACCATATATTTT
size: once; V: TRBV5-5; D: -; J: TRBJ2-5; CDR3: CASSFMGLQETQYF; DNA: TGTGCCAGCAGCTTTATGGGACTGCAAGAGACCCAGTACTTC
size: -; V: TRBV28; D: TRBD1; J: TRBJ1-1; CDR3: CASSFGGTENTEAFF; DNA: TGTGCCAGCAGTTTTGGCGGGACAGAGAACACTGAAGCTTTCTTT
size: -; V: TRBV5-6; D: TRBD1; J: TRBJ1-1; CDR3: CASHDLDRVSTEAFF; DNA: TGTGCCAGCCACGATCTTGACAGGGTCTCGACTGAAGCTTTCTTT
size: -; V: TRBV7-2; D: TRBD1; J: TRBJ1-4; CDR3: CASSLDRGNEKLFF; DNA: TGTGCCAGCTCCCTTGACAGGGGTAATGAAAAACTGTTTTTT
size: -; V: TRBV7-9; D: -; J: TRBJ2-6; CDR3: CASSPGGTSRGANVLTF; DNA: TGTGCCAGCAGCCCCGGGGGGACATCTAGAGGGGCCAACGTCCTGACTTTC
size: -; V: TRBV4-2; D: TRBD1; J: TRBJ1-1; CDR3: CASSQPSGGRNTEAFF; DNA: TGTGCCAGCAGCCAACCTTCAGGGGGCAGGAACACTGAAGCTTTCTTT
size: -; V: TRBV5-1; D: -; J: TRBJ1-3; CDR3: CASSFGDPRSGNTIYF; DNA: TGCGCCAGCAGCTTTGGAGACCCTCGCTCTGGAAACACCATATATTTT
size: -; V: TRBV7-3; D: TRBD1; J: TRBJ1-1; CDR3: CASSTGGKGTEAFF; DNA: TGTGCCAGCAGCACAGGGGGAAAGGGCACTGAAGCTTTCTTT
size: -; V: TRBV12-3/TRBV12-4; D: -; J: TRBJ1-2; CDR3: CASSLQGNYGYTF; DNA: TGTGCCAGCAGTTTGCAGGGGAACTATGGCTACACCTTC
size: -; V: TRBV11-2; D: -; J: TRBJ2-3; CDR3: CASSPRGEDTDTQYF; DNA: TGTGCCAGCAGCCCGCGGGGCGAGGATACAGATACGCAGTATTTT
size: once; V: TRBV28; D: TRBD1; J: TRBJ2-3; CDR3: CASSPLGQGARDTQYF; DNA: TGTGCCAGCAGTCCATTGGGCCAGGGGGCGAGGGATACGCAGTATTTT
size: -; V: TRBV11-2; D: TRBD2; J: TRBJ2-1; CDR3: CASSGLAGVTYNEQFF; DNA: TGTGCCAGCAGCGGACTAGCGGGGGTTACCTACAATGAGCAGTTCTTC
size: few; V: TRBV9; D: -; J: TRBJ2-1; CDR3: CASSAFSGAGYNEQFF; DNA: TGTGCCAGCAGCGCGTTTTCAGGGGCAGGGTACAATGAGCAGTTCTTC
size: -; V: TRBV28; D: TRBD1; J: TRBJ1-2; CDR3: CASSLQGAGYGYTF; DNA: TGTGCCAGCAGTTTGCAGGGGGCGGGCTATGGCTACACCTTC
size: few; V: TRBV4-1; D: TRBD2; J: TRBJ2-5; CDR3: CASRRLWRGDETQYF; DNA: TGCGCCAGCAGGCGATTGTGGCGGGGGGACGAGACCCAGTACTTC
size: -; V: TRBV7-9; D: TRBD1; J: TRBJ2-7; CDR3: CASSNRDRGSYEQYF; DNA: TGTGCCAGCAGTAACCGGGACAGGGGCTCCTACGAGCAGTACTTC
size: -; V: TRBV28; D: -; J: TRBJ2-3; CDR3: CASNRVPRPADTQYF; DNA: TGTGCCAGCAACAGGGTCCCAAGGCCAGCAGATACGCAGTATTTT
size: -; V: TRBV20-1; D: -; J: TRBJ2-1; CDR3: CSAWSGTEQFF; DNA: TGCAGTGCTTGGAGTGGGACAGAGCAGTTCTTC
size: -; V: TRBV5-1; D: TRBD1; J: TRBJ1-1; CDR3: CASSEGQGAKAFF; DNA: TGCGCCAGCAGCGAGGGACAGGGGGCGAAAGCTTTCTTT
size: -; V: TRBV5-5; D: TRBD1; J: TRBJ1-4; CDR3: CASSFRTGWEKLFF; DNA: TGTGCCAGCAGCTTTAGGACAGGGTGGGAAAAACTGTTTTTT
size: -; V: TRBV11-3; D: TRBD1; J: TRBJ2-1; CDR3: CASSLGDRGNNEQFF; DNA: TGTGCCAGCAGCTTGGGGGACAGGGGAAACAATGAGCAGTTCTTC
size: -; V: TRBV2; D: TRBD1; J: TRBJ2-7; CDR3: CASSGTGTGNYEQYF; DNA: TGTGCCAGCAGTGGAACGGGGACAGGTAACTACGAGCAGTACTTC
size: -; V: TRBV4-2; D: TRBD1; J: TRBJ1-3; CDR3: CASSPRRGTGGYTIYF; DNA: TGTGCCAGCAGCCCGCGCCGCGGGACAGGGGGATACACCATATATTTT